What follows is one T cell receptor beta chain and its context. The data originate from a study of CD8+ T cells in alopecia areata. Extraction of RNA preceded its reverse transcription into cDNA, which served as the sequencing template. Profiling relied on immunoSEQ multiplex PCR, and the TCRdb table lists in-frame clones only, not all of them. Among 150,000 or so clones listed, 80% to 90% were seen once. It was from alopecia areata patients that lesional scalp punch biopsies and peripheral blood were collected. PBMCs yielded sorted CD4+ and CD8+ T cells. The TCR was taken from a human donor with alopecia areata. Material: CD8+ T cells sorted from blood, obtained at week 0.

The CDR3 DNA sequence: TGTGCCAGCAGTGACTCCTGGGGTTATACCTACAATGAGCAGTTCTTC. It yields the protein CASSDSWGYTYNEQFF. J is TRBJ2-1 and V is TRBV6-4; no firm D call. Between the trimmed V and J ends, which lost 0 bases and 2 bases, there was a span of 11 bases. Germline CDR1 and CDR2: MRHNA and SNTAGT. The CDR3 is 16 residues long.